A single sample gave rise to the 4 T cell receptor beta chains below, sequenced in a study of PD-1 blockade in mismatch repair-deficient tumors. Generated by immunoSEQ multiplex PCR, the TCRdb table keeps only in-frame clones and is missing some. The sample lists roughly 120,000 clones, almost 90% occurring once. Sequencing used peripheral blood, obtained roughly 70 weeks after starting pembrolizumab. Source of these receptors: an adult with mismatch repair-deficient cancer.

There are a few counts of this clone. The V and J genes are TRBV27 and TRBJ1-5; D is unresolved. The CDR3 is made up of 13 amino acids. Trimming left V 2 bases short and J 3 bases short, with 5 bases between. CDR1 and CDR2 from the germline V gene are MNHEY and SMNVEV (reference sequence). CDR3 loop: CASSLRLNQPQHF. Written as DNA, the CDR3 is TGTGCCAGCAGTTTACGCCTCAATCAGCCCCAGCATTTT.

DNA for the CDR3: TGCAGCCCTCACGACGGAGATACGCAGTATTTT. Its translation is CSPHDGDTQYF. The chain is built from TRBV29-1 and TRBJ2-3; no clear D gene. V was cut by 8 bases and J by 5 bases, with 11 bases left in between. CDR1 SQVTM and CDR2 ANQGSEA come from the germline V gene. The CDR3 is 11 amino acids.

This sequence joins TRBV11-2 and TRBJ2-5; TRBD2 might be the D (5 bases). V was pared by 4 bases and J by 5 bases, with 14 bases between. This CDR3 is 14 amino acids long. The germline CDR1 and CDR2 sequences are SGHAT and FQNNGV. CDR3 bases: TGTGCCAGCAGCTCCGTACTAGTCTCGGAGACCCAGTACTTC. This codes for CASSSVLVSETQYF. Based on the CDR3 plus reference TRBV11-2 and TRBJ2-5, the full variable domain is EAGVAQSPRYKIIEKRQSVAFWCNPISGHATLYWYQQILGQGPKLLIQFQNNGVVDDSQLPKDRFSAERLKGVDSTLKIQPAKLEDSAVYLCASSSVLVSETQYFGPGTRLLVL.

The CDR3: CASSLWGRGESHNEQFF. CDR3 coding DNA: TGTGCCAGCAGCTTGTGGGGCCGGGGGGAAAGCCACAATGAGCAGTTCTTC. This chain uses TRBV5-8 with TRBJ2-1, with 7 positions matching TRBD2. CDR1 is SGHTS, CDR2 YDEGEE, per germline. V lost 1 base and J lost 5; bases outside the gene matches: 12. The CDR3 spans 17 residues.